A selection of T cell receptor beta chains follows, all from one sample in a study of identical twins. TCRdb reprocessed the 5' RACE reads via MiXCR and lists one record per CDR3 protein. The sample includes about 1.7 million distinct CDR3 sequences, around 33% of them seen just once. Sequencing was carried out using cord blood. The receptors stem from a newborn girl in good health. Both conserved end residues are trimmed from each CDR3. The order of the fields is J gene, D gene, CDR3 length, V gene, CDR3 protein. D genes are given only for firm matches.

TRBJ2-1,TRBD2,15,TRBV4-1,ASSRTLIAGPYNEQF
TRBJ2-3,-,11,TRBV2,ANSVYRGDTQY
TRBJ1-2,-,14,TRBV14,ASSQDVGRGFYGYT
TRBJ2-1,-,11,TRBV12-3/TRBV12-4,ASSSGIGNEQF
TRBJ2-3,-,13,TRBV29-1,SVVALGRGTDTQY
TRBJ2-7,TRBD2,12,TRBV30,AWNNAGGWNEQY
TRBJ1-4,TRBD1,11,TRBV12-3/TRBV12-4,ASRTGSHEKLF
TRBJ2-1,TRBD1,13,TRBV5-1,ASSLQGEVLNEQF
TRBJ2-2,TRBD2,18,TRBV29-1,SVPKGPSSSGGVNTGELF
TRBJ2-3,TRBD1,14,TRBV14,ASSQLRQGSTDTQY
TRBJ2-7,TRBD2,14,TRBV5-1,ASSPGLAGELYEQY
-,-,12,TRBV4-2,ASSQDQWGETQY
TRBJ2-7,TRBD1,13,TRBV20-1,SAQWTGAGLDEQY
TRBJ1-2,-,11,TRBV5-1,ASSLPGADGYT
TRBJ2-3,TRBD2,14,TRBV28,ASSLPSGSGSDTQY
TRBJ2-3,-,9,TRBV20-1,SASDRATQY
TRBJ2-7,TRBD2,14,TRBV2,ASSEGLAGGSYEQY
TRBJ2-7,-,14,TRBV20-1,SARDPSWTNVYEQY
TRBJ2-1,TRBD2,13,TRBV6-5,ASSYGGSPYNEQF
TRBJ2-1,-,12,TRBV15,ATSRVLGVNEQF
-,-,14,TRBV4-1,ASSQVGGLTTYEQY
TRBJ2-1,TRBD1,14,TRBV28,ASSPSTGGSYNEQF
TRBJ2-2,TRBD1,13,TRBV12-3/TRBV12-4,ASSPGGTDTGELF
TRBJ2-5,TRBD2,14,TRBV4-1,ASSQVTSGGQETQY
TRBJ2-7,TRBD2,13,TRBV2,ASSELAGDSYEQY
TRBJ1-2,-,12,TRBV7-9,ASSLIGQGRGYT
TRBJ2-5,-,12,TRBV28,ASSGKGTQETQY
TRBJ1-2,-,17,TRBV4-2,ASSQDRAGGASLIYGYT
TRBJ1-2,-,12,TRBV2,ASRVLSPNYGYT
TRBJ1-1,-,12,TRBV29-1,SVEVPDTNTEAF
TRBJ1-2,-,11,TRBV7-9,ASTQQRLYGYT
TRBJ2-1,-,14,TRBV10-3,AISESPDSGPNEQF
TRBJ2-3,TRBD2,15,TRBV5-6,ASSLGGGATSTDTQY
TRBJ1-2,-,14,TRBV9,ASSVASTISNYGYT
TRBJ1-2,-,11,TRBV12-3/TRBV12-4,ASSQREGYGYT
TRBJ2-7,-,13,TRBV24-1,ATSDSRDSSYEQY
TRBJ1-4,-,11,TRBV20-1,SAFPATNEKLF
TRBJ2-4,-,13,TRBV20-1,SARDSAGAKNIRY
TRBJ2-3,TRBD1,14,TRBV12-3/TRBV12-4,ASSVGQGALTDTQY
TRBJ1-6,-,14,TRBV5-8,ASSTGTQVYNSPLH
TRBJ2-1,TRBD2,16,TRBV12-3/TRBV12-4,ASSPSRGKGSYYNEQF
TRBJ1-5,-,12,TRBV28,ASTPGSLNQPQH
TRBJ2-3,-,13,TRBV9,ASSVGSSSTDTQY
TRBJ1-2,-,9,TRBV7-4,ASSSLQGYT
TRBJ2-5,-,13,TRBV24-1,ATSDPFFGSNEQY
TRBJ2-7,TRBD2,8,TRBV20-1,SAKSGRGY